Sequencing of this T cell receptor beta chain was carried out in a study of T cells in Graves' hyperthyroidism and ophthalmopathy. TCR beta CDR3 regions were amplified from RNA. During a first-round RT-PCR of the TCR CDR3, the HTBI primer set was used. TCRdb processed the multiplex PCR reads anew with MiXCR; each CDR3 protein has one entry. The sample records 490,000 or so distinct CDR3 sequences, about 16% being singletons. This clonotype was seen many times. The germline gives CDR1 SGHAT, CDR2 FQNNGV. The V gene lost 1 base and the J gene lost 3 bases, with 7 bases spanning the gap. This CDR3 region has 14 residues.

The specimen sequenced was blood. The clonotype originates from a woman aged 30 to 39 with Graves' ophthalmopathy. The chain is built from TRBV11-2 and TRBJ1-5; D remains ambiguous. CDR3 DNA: TGTGCCAGCAGCTTAGGAGGGAACAATCAGCCCCAGCATTTT. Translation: CASSLGGNNQPQHF.